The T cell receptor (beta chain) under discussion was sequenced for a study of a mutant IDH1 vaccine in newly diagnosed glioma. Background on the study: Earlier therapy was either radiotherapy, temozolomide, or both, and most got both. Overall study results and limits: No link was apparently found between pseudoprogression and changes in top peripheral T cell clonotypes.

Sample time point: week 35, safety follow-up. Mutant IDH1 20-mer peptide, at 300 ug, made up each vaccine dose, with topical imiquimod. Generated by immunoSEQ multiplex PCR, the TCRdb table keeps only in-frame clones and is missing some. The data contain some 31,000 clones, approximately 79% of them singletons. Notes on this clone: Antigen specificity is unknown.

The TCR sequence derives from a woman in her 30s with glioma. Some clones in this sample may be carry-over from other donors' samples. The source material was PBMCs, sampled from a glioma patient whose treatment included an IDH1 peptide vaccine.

The CDR3 region has the DNA TGCAGCTTTGGTGCGGGAGGTCCCTACAATGAGCAGTTCTTC. Protein: CSFGAGGPYNEQFF. The rearrangement uses TRBV29-1 and TRBJ2-1, with 8 bases aligning to TRBD2. Unmatched junction bases numbered 8, after V lost 8 bases and J lost 2 bases. The CDR3 runs 14 residues. Germline V gives CDR1 SQVTM, CDR2 ANQGSEA.